This T cell receptor (beta chain) was documented in a study of T-cell memory formation after mild COVID-19. Notes on the study in general: Nothing confirmed that second-wave clones peaking on day 37 were specific for SARS-CoV-2. The study detected some responding clones in pre-infection memory, suggesting cross-reactive memory joined.

This clonotype was detected ten times or more. Its antigen remains unknown. CDR1 and CDR2 (germline): SGHRS, YFSETQ. This CDR3 is 15 amino acids long. With 0 bases clipped from V and 6 bases from J, the junction kept 7 bases outside the gene matches. Using its own MiXCR run on the 5' RACE reads, TCRdb lists one record per CDR3 protein. Here the sample spans more than 300,000 distinct CDR3 sequences, roughly an eighth being singletons. What was sequenced was PBMCs or a T cell subset sorted from them (not recorded which). The TCR was taken from a man aged 18 to 29 who had mild COVID-19 (a few samples of this study predate the infection). Cell type and time point are not known. The rearrangement uses TRBV5-1 and TRBJ1-1, with 8 bases aligning to TRBD1. Here the CDR3 reads CASSLVTGDVAEAFF. The DNA for the CDR3 is TGCGCCAGCAGCTTGGTGACAGGGGATGTCGCTGAAGCTTTCTTT. Complete variable domain (other parts from reference TRBV5-1 and TRBJ1-1): KAGVTQTPRYLIKTRGQQVTLSCSPISGHRSVSWYQQTPGQGLQFLFEYFSETQRNKGNFPGRFSGRQFSNSRSEMNVSTLELGDSALYLCASSLVTGDVAEAFFGQGTRLTVV.